The rows below give T cell receptor beta chains drawn from one sample of a study of T-cell memory formation after mild COVID-19. TCRdb recomputed calls from the 5' RACE reads with MiXCR, one row per CDR3 protein. The sample contains about 270,000 distinct CDR3 sequences, roughly 17% of which appear only once. Sequencing was performed on PBMCs or a T cell subset sorted from them (not recorded which). Receptor source: a man aged 18 to 30 who had mild COVID-19 (a few samples of this study predate the infection). Cell type and time point are not known. Each CDR3 is given with its conserved first and last residue. D genes are given only for firm matches. For some rows the clone size is stated as once, few or many, or as a class when expanded; others skip it.

D	V	J	size	DNA	CDR3
TRBD2	TRBV6-1	TRBJ2-3	many	TGTGCCGTTAGCGAGCGGGGGGGCTCAGATACGCAGTATTTT	CAVSERGGSDTQYF
.	TRBV29-1	TRBJ2-1	.	TGCAGCGTTTACAACCCCGTTGATAGCGCCGCTGGTTACAATGAGCAGTTCTTC	CSVYNPVDSAAGYNEQFF
.	TRBV3-1	TRBJ2-5	few	TGTGCCAGCAGCCAAGATCATCGGGGGCGGGAGACCCAGTACTTC	CASSQDHRGRETQYF
TRBD1	TRBV4-3	TRBJ2-7	.	TGCGCCAGCAGCCAGGGGACAGGGGTTTCCTACGAGCAGTACTTC	CASSQGTGVSYEQYF
.	TRBV2	TRBJ2-3	.	TGTGCCAGCAGTGTTCCGGTAGCTGGAACAGATACGCAGTATTTT	CASSVPVAGTDTQYF
TRBD1	TRBV25-1	TRBJ2-2	few	TGTGCCAGCAACCACAGGGGGCTGGGCACCGGGGAGCTGTTTTTT	CASNHRGLGTGELFF
.	TRBV27	TRBJ1-1	.	TGTGCCAGCAAGGAGGTGAACACTGAAGCTTTCTTT	CASKEVNTEAFF
TRBD2	TRBV4-2	TRBJ2-3	.	TGTGCCAGCAGCCCCCGACTAGCGGGGGGGCCCACAGATACGCAGTATTTT	CASSPRLAGGPTDTQYF
.	TRBV7-9	TRBJ2-7	few	TGTGCCAGCAGCCGGGACGGACCCTACGAGCAGTACTTC	CASSRDGPYEQYF
.	TRBV20-1	TRBJ2-2	few	TGCAGTGCTAGCCCTCGGACCGGGGAGCTGTTTTTT	CSASPRTGELFF
.	TRBV6-2/TRBV6-3	TRBJ2-1	.	TGTGCCAGCAGTTACCACGGGTACGCCTACAATGAGCAGTTCTTC	CASSYHGYAYNEQFF
TRBD1	TRBV15	TRBJ1-4	few	TGTGCCACCAGCTGGGGACAGGGGATCGAAAAACTGTTTTTT	CATSWGQGIEKLFF
TRBD1	TRBV10-3	TRBJ1-3	.	TGTGCCATCAGCGCGGGACAGGGTGGAAACACCATATATTTT	CAISAGQGGNTIYF
.	TRBV6-2/TRBV6-3	TRBJ2-3	many	TGTGCCAGCAGTTACTCTGCCTCTCAAGATACGCAGTATTTT	CASSYSASQDTQYF
.	TRBV6-5	TRBJ2-3	.	TGTGCCAGCAGTCGAAAGTTTACGGATACGCAGTATTTT	CASSRKFTDTQYF
.	TRBV7-8	TRBJ1-1	.	TGTGCCAGCAGCCAGGGCATGGACACTGAAGCTTTCTTT	CASSQGMDTEAFF
.	TRBV12-3/TRBV12-4	TRBJ1-2	.	TGTGCCAGCAGTAACTCCCTAAGGGCAGCCTCGAACTATGGCTACACCTTC	CASSNSLRAASNYGYTF
.	TRBV12-3/TRBV12-4	TRBJ1-1	few	TGTGCCAGCAGTTTATCCCTTTCGAACACTGAAGCTTTCTTT	CASSLSLSNTEAFF
.	TRBV6-4	TRBJ2-3	.	TGTGCCAGCAGTGAAGGGTCCCACGGTACGCAGTATTTT	CASSEGSHGTQYF
.	TRBV27	TRBJ2-7	.	TGTGCCAGCAGTTTATATCCGGGGGGCAGCACCTACGAGCAGTACTTC	CASSLYPGGSTYEQYF
TRBD1	TRBV7-2	TRBJ1-6	few	TGTGCCAGCAGCTCAGGGGGCTCCTATAATTCACCCCTCCACTTT	CASSSGGSYNSPLHF
TRBD1	TRBV5-1	TRBJ1-1	few	TGCGCCAGCAGCATCCAGGGGGTCACTGAAGCTTTCTTT	CASSIQGVTEAFF
.	TRBV12-3/TRBV12-4	TRBJ1-2	.	TGTGCCAGCAGCCTTGGACACGGGTCGGGCTACACCTTC	CASSLGHGSGYTF
TRBD1	TRBV7-8	TRBJ2-1	few	TGTGCCAGCAGCCACAGGGGAGCTACAAATGAGCAGTTCTTC	CASSHRGATNEQFF
.	TRBV5-6	TRBJ2-3	once	TGTGCCAGCAGCTTGGAAAGGGGCCATCGGACAGATACGCAGTATTTT	CASSLERGHRTDTQYF
TRBD2	TRBV6-5	TRBJ2-2	.	TGTGCCAGCAGTCTCGGAGCGGGGTTCACCGGGGAGCTGTTTTTT	CASSLGAGFTGELFF
TRBD1	TRBV29-1	TRBJ2-2	.	TGCAGCGTTCGGGACAGGCTTAACACCGGGGAGCTGTTTTTT	CSVRDRLNTGELFF
TRBD1	TRBV5-1	TRBJ1-4	.	TGCGCCAGCAGCTTGGCCAGGGGGGGGCGCCGTGAAAAACTGTTTTTT	CASSLARGGRREKLFF
TRBD2	TRBV6-6	TRBJ2-1	few	TGTGCCAGCAGTTACTTGGTAGCGGGGGGGCCGCGTCGGGAACGGGGGTTCTTC	CASSYLVAGGPRRERGFF
.	TRBV5-4	TRBJ1-2	.	TGTGCCAGCAGCACGGACAGATATGGCTACACCTTC	CASSTDRYGYTF
.	TRBV7-2	TRBJ1-3	.	TGTGCCAGCAGCTTAGGAGGGTTAGGCGGAAACACCATATATTTT	CASSLGGLGGNTIYF
TRBD1	TRBV12-3/TRBV12-4	TRBJ1-1	few	TGTGCCAGCAGACTCACAGGGGACACTGAAGCTTTCTTT	CASRLTGDTEAFF
.	TRBV4-2	TRBJ2-1	few	TGTGCCAGCAGCCAAGTCTACAGTATTAATGAGCAGTTCTTC	CASSQVYSINEQFF
.	TRBV20-1	TRBJ1-2	.	TGCAGTGCTAGCGCGGGGGTTGATGGCTACACCTTC	CSASAGVDGYTF
TRBD1	TRBV30	TRBJ1-1	.	TGTGCCTGGATCCCGGGACAGGGGAACACTGAAGCTTTCTTT	CAWIPGQGNTEAFF
.	TRBV5-1	TRBJ1-2	few	TGCGCCAGCAGCTTGCGAGCCGAGGGTGGCTACACCTTC	CASSLRAEGGYTF
TRBD2	TRBV3-1	TRBJ2-3	once	TGTGCCAGCAGCCAACAGCGGGGGAAGACAGATACGCAGTATTTT	CASSQQRGKTDTQYF
.	TRBV4-3	TRBJ2-3	.	TGCGCCAGCAGCCAAGTACTAGGGGGTCCGCAGTATTTT	CASSQVLGGPQYF
.	TRBV3-1	TRBJ2-7	.	TGTGCCAGCAGTCCAGGGGCCTACGAGCAGTACTTC	CASSPGAYEQYF
.	TRBV9	TRBJ2-3	few	TGTGCCAGCAGCGCCGGGACTCCCACAGATACGCAGTATTTT	CASSAGTPTDTQYF
.	TRBV7-9	TRBJ1-4	few	TGTGCCAGCAGCTCCCGTCCGGGACGGACTAATGAAAAACTGTTTTTT	CASSSRPGRTNEKLFF
.	TRBV29-1	TRBJ1-2	.	TGCAGCGTTGAGGGAACGGGGGCGCGTAGGTATGGCTACACCTTC	CSVEGTGARRYGYTF
.	TRBV27	TRBJ2-1	.	TGTGCCAGCAGTTTTACGCAGAGCTCCTACAATGAGCAGTTCTTC	CASSFTQSSYNEQFF
.	TRBV27	TRBJ1-6	.	TGTGCCAGCAGTTTCTCGATACAGGGAGCTTATAATTCACCCCTCCACTTT	CASSFSIQGAYNSPLHF
.	TRBV12-3/TRBV12-4	TRBJ1-1	many	TGTGCCAGCAGTCCCAGGGTGAACACTGAAGCTTTCTTT	CASSPRVNTEAFF
TRBD1	TRBV20-1	TRBJ1-6	.	TGCAGTGCTAGTTTGGACAGGGACCTTTGGGATAATTCACCCCTCCACTTT	CSASLDRDLWDNSPLHF
TRBD2	TRBV7-9	TRBJ2-3	.	TGTGCCAGCAGTTACGGACTAGTAACAGATACGCAGTATTTT	CASSYGLVTDTQYF
TRBD2	TRBV7-2	TRBJ2-2	.	TGTGCCAGCAGCTTTGGGACTAGCACCGGGGAGCTGTTTTTT	CASSFGTSTGELFF
.	TRBV29-1	TRBJ1-2	.	TGCAGCGTTGAAGTGGAGACAGCCTCTTTCTATGGCTACACCTTC	CSVEVETASFYGYTF
TRBD1	TRBV4-3	TRBJ1-1	once	TGCGCCAGCAGCCAAGAAACAGGACAGGGGGACCCCGTAAAACCTGAAGCTTTCTTT	CASSQETGQGDPVKPEAFF
.	TRBV14	TRBJ1-1	few	TGTGCCAGCAGCCCCCACTCCGGGCTAAGGACTGAAGCTTTCTTT	CASSPHSGLRTEAFF
TRBD1	TRBV15	TRBJ1-5	many	TGTGCCACCAGCAGGACAGGGCCCGGGAGCAATCAGCCCCAGCATTTT	CATSRTGPGSNQPQHF
TRBD1	TRBV10-3	TRBJ1-2	.	TGTGCCATCAGTGAAACAGGGGGAGGCTATGGCTACACCTTC	CAISETGGGYGYTF
.	TRBV6-6	TRBJ1-1	.	TGTGCCAGCAGTTACTCGTCGACAGCCGAAGCTTTCTTT	CASSYSSTAEAFF